These 9 T cell receptor beta chains share one sample of origin, sequenced in a study of CD8 T cells in ankylosing spondylitis. No antigens are known for them. TCRdb used MiXCR to reprocess the 5' RACE reads, holding one entry per CDR3 protein. This sample has 200,000 to 250,000 distinct CDR3 sequences, with about a sixth found just once. General observations from the study: One TCR beta motif, made up of seven to nine highly homologous variants, appeared characteristic of ankylosing spondylitis blood.

Material: blood, either unsorted or a sorted T cell fraction (not recorded which). These receptor sequences come from a male donor with ankylosing spondylitis.

In its sample, this clonotype was seen a few times. A read error may produce the germline difference seen at one junction end. This rearrangement joins TRBV7-9 to TRBJ2-1; D unresolved. There are 12 residues in the CDR3. Germline-derived CDR1 and CDR2 are SEHNR and FQNEAQ (reference sequence). CDR3 region: CTSSDDTNEQFF. For the CDR3, the DNA is TGTACCAGCAGCGACGACACCAATGAGCAGTTCTTC.

The CDR3 DNA reads as TGTGCCAGCAGCTTGAGCAACGAGCAGTACTTC. It translates to CASSLSNEQYF. The rearrangement links TRBV7-9 to TRBJ2-7; unclear D gene. This CDR3 has 11 residues. From germline, CDR1 is SEHNR and CDR2 FQNEAQ (reference sequence). Trimming stripped 3 bases from V and 5 bases from J, with 5 bases between.

This clonotype was seen only a few times. V usage is TRBV13 and J usage is TRBJ2-1; D uncertain. CDR1 PRHDT and CDR2 FYEKMQ come from the germline V gene (reference sequence). The CDR3 extends over 15 amino acids. The V and J ends lost 2 bases and 7 bases respectively, with 15 bases between them. CDR3 sequence (DNA): TGTGCCAGCAGCTTATTTTCGTTATCTTGGAATGAGCAGTTCTTC. Translation: CASSLFSLSWNEQFF.

J is TRBJ2-6 and V is TRBV4-1; D remains unclear. Germline CDR1 is MGHRA and CDR2 is YSYEKL. This CDR3 is 13 amino acids long. The V gene lost 6 bases and the J gene lost 2 bases, with 5 bases spanning the gap. The CDR3 DNA is TGCGCCAGCAGGGCTACTGGGGCCAACGTCCTGACTTTC. Encoded protein: CASRATGANVLTF.

This clonotype has more than one count but fewer than ten. CDR3 DNA: TGTGCCAGCAGCCACTCCACGGGACTAGCGGGACTGGAGGGGCAGTATTTT. Translating it yields CASSHSTGLAGLEGQYF. V and J are TRBV3-1 and TRBJ2-3; 13 bases are a match to TRBD2. CDR1 is LGHDT, CDR2 YNNKEL, per germline (reference sequence). Germline trimming cut 3 bases from V and 11 bases from J; bases unmatched to any gene: 14. The CDR3 consists of 17 residues.

This clonotype was detected ten times or more. V is TRBV4-3 and J is TRBJ2-3, with TRBD2 as a possible D gene (5 bases). The CDR3 runs 15 residues. Looked up from germline, CDR1 is LGHNA and CDR2 is YSLEER. V was pared by 0 bases and J by 3 bases, with 10 bases between. This chain's CDR3 is CASSQDGEPTDTQYF. The CDR3 DNA reads TGCGCCAGCAGCCAAGACGGGGAACCAACAGATACGCAGTATTTT.

This clonotype came up a few times. The genes are TRBV11-2 and TRBJ2-1; possible D gene TRBD1, 5 bases. CDR3 size: 15 residues. Deletions cut 5 bases from V and 4 bases from J, with 15 bases between. CDR1 SGHAT and CDR2 FQNNGV come from the germline V gene. In DNA, the CDR3 is TGTGCCAGCAGCCCCGACAGCTCCCCTTACAATGAGCAGTTCTTC. Residues: CASSPDSSPYNEQFF.

This clonotype has a handful of counts. J is TRBJ2-7 and V is TRBV10-3; possibly TRBD1 for D (5 bases). The CDR3 extends over 14 amino acids. Per germline, CDR1 ENHRY and CDR2 SYGVKD. The V end was cut by 1 base, the J end by 0 bases, with 7 bases between. CDR3 amino acids: CAISELQDSYEQYF. CDR3 DNA: TGTGCCATCAGTGAGTTACAGGACTCCTACGAGCAGTACTTC.

V gene TRBV4-3 combines with J gene TRBJ2-7; 7 bases map to TRBD2. Losses at the gene ends were 1 base for V and 3 bases for J; bases not matched to a gene: 9. CDR1 is LGHNA, CDR2 YSLEER, per germline. The CDR3 spans 16 residues. CDR3 sequence reads: CASSQVFGGNGYEQYF. CDR3 nucleotides: TGCGCCAGCAGCCAAGTTTTCGGGGGGAACGGCTACGAGCAGTACTTC.